The present T cell receptor (beta chain) was sequenced within a study of blood T cell repertoires in COVID-19. Seattle patient enrollment occurred during active infection, with longitudinal follow-up thereafter. TCRdb's copy holds only in-frame clones and misses some; the assay was immunoSEQ multiplex PCR. This sample has approximately 97,000 clones, with roughly nine tenths found just once. Looked up from germline, CDR1 is SQVTM and CDR2 is ANQGSEA. The length of the CDR3 is 12 residues. V was cut by 4 bases and J by 7 bases, with 10 bases left in between. This receptor was taken from a woman in her fifties or sixties with COVID-19, enrolled during active disease. Sequencing was done on a sample of peripheral blood. The V and J genes are TRBV29-1 and TRBJ1-4; D not certain. The CDR3 nucleotides read TGCAGCGTTGGGTTAGGAGGTGAAAAACTGTTTTTT. Its protein is CSVGLGGEKLFF.